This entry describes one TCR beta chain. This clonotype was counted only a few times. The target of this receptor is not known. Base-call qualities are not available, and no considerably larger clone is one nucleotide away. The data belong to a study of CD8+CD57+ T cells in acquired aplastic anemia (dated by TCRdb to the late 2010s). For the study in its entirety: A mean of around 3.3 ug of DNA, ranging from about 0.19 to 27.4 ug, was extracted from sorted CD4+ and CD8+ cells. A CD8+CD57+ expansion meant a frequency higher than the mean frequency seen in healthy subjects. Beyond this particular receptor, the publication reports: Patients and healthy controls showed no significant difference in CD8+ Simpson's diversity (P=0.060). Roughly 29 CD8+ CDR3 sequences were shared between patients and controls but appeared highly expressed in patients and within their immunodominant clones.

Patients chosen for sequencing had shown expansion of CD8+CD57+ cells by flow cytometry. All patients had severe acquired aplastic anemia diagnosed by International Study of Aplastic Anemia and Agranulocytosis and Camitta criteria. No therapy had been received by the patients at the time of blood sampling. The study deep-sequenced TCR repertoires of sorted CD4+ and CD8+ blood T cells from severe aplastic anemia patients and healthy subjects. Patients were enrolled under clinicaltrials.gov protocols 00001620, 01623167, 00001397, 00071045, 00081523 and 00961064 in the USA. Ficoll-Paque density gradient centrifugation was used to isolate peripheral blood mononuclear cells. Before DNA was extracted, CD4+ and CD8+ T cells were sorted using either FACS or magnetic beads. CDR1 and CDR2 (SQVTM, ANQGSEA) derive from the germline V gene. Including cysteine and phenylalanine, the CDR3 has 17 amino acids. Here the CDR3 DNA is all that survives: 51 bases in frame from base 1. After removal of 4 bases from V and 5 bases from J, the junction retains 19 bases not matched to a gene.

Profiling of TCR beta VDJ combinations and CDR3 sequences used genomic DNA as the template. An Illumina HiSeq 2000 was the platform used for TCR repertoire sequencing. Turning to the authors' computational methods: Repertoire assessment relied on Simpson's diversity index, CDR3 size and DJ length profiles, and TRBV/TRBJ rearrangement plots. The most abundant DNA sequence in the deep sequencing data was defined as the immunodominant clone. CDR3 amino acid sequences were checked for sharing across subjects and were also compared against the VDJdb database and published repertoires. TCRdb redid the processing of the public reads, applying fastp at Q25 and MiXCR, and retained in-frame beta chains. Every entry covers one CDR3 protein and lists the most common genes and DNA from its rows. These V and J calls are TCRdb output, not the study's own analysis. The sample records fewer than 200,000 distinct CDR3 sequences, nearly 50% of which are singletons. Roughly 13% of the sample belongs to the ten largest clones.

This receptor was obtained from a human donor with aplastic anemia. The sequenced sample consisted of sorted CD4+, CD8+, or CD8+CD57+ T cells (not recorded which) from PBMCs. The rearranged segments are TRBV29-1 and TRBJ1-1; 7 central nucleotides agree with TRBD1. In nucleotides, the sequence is TGCAGCGTTGGCGGGGTAGGGACAGAAGACTTGGGAACTGAAGCTTTCTTT. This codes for CSVGGVGTEDLGTEAFF.